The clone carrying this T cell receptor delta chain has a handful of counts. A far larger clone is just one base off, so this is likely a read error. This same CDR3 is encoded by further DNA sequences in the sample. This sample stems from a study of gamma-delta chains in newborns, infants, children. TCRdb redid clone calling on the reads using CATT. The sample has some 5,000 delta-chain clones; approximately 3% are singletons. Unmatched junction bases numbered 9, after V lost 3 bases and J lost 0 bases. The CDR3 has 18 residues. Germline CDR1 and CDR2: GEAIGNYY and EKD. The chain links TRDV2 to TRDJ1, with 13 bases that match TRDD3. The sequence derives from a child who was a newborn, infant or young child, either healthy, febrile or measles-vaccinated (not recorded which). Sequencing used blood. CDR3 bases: TGTGCCTGTGACCTGCTACTGGGGGATACGCCGTACACCGATAAACTCATCTTT. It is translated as CACDLLLGDTPYTDKLIF.